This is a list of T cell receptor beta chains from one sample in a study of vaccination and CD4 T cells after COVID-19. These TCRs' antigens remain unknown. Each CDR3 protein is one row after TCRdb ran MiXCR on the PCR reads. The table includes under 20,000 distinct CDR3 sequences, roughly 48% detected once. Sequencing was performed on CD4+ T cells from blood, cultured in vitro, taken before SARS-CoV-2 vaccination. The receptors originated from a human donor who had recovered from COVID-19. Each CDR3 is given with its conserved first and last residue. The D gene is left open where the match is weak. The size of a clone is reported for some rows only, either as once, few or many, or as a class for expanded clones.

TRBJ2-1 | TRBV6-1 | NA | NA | CASSEAGTPLPDNEQFF | TGTGCCAGCAGTGAAGCGGGGACCCCCCTTCCGGACAATGAGCAGTTCTTC
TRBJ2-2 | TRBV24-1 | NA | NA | CATSAGGGGELFF | TGTGCCACCAGTGCCGGTGGGGGCGGGGAGTTGTTTTTT
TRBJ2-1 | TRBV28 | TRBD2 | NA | CASSLPGLAGSEQFF | TGTGCCAGCAGTTTACCGGGACTAGCGGGGAGTGAGCAGTTCTTC
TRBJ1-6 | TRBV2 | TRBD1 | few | CASNAPGQGNSPLHF | TGTGCCAGCAATGCACCGGGACAGGGGAATTCACCCCTCCACTTT
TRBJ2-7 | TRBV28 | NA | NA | CASTLGYEQYF | TGTGCCAGCACTTTGGGTTACGAGCAGTACTTC
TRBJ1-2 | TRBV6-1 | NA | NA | CASRSQSSLYGYTF | TGTGCCAGCAGATCCCAGTCATCACTCTATGGCTACACCTTC
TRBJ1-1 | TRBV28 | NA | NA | CASSLLGGYTEAFF | TGTGCCAGCAGTTTATTAGGGGGGTACACTGAAGCTTTCTTT
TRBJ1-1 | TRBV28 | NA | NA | CASSLVGGGTEAFF | TGTGCCAGCAGTTTAGTAGGGGGAGGCACTGAAGCTTTCTTT
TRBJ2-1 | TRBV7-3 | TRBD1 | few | CASSSSTGGGVYNEQFF | TGTGCCAGCAGCTCTTCGACAGGGGGAGGTGTTTACAATGAGCAGTTCTTC
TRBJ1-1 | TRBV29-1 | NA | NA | CSVEGWENTEAFF | TGCAGCGTTGAGGGGTGGGAGAACACTGAAGCTTTCTTT
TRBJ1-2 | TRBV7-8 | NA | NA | CASSSVGRNYGYTF | TGTGCCAGCAGCTCGGTCGGGCGAAACTATGGCTACACCTTC
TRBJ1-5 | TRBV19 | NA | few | CASSIVGRDQPQHF | TGTGCCAGTAGTATAGTCGGCAGGGATCAGCCCCAGCATTTT
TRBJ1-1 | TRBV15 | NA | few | CATSRDVGVPRTEAFF | TGTGCCACCAGCAGAGATGTGGGGGTCCCACGGACTGAAGCTTTCTTT
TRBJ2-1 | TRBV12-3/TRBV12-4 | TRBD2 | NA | CASSARLAVGNEQFF | TGTGCCAGCAGTGCTCGACTAGCGGTCGGGAATGAGCAGTTCTTC
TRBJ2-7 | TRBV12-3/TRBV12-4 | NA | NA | CASARQPSYEQYF | TGTGCCAGCGCAAGGCAGCCTTCCTACGAGCAGTACTTC
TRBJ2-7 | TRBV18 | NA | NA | CASSPGTVGSYEQYF | TGTGCCAGCTCCCCGGGGACCGTTGGCTCCTACGAGCAGTACTTC
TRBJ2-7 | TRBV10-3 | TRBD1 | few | CAISAGTGAGEQYF | TGTGCCATCAGTGCGGGGACAGGGGCCGGCGAGCAGTACTTC
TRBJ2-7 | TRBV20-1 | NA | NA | CSARAPGAYEQYF | TGCAGTGCTAGAGCACCAGGGGCCTACGAGCAGTACTTC
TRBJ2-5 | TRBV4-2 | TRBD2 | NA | CASSLGRGETQYF | TGTGCCAGCAGCCTCGGGAGGGGGGAGACCCAGTACTTC
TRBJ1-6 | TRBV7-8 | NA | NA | CASRPLWTESYNSPLHF | TGTGCCAGCAGGCCTTTGTGGACGGAGTCCTATAATTCACCCCTCCACTTT
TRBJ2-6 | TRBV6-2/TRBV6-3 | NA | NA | CASSYKGSGANVLTF | TGTGCCAGCAGTTACAAGGGCTCTGGGGCCAACGTCCTGACTTTC
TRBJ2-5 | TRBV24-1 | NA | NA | CATSDPQSQVGTQYF | TGTGCCACCAGTGATCCCCAGTCCCAAGTAGGGACCCAGTACTTC
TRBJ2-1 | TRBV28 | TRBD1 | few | CASTDRVLDNEQFF | TGTGCCAGCACGGACAGGGTGTTGGACAATGAGCAGTTCTTC
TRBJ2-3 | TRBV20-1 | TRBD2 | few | CSAQMAGASIPQYF | TGCAGTGCACAGATGGCGGGAGCTTCCATACCGCAGTATTTT
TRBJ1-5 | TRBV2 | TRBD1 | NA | CASSEGGQGSGQPQHF | TGTGCCAGCAGTGAAGGCGGACAGGGCTCGGGTCAGCCCCAGCATTTT
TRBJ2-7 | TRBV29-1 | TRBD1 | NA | CSTRRTGGDEQYF | TGCAGCACCAGACGGACAGGGGGCGACGAGCAGTACTTC
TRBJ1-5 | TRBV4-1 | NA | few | CASSPYMTGTPSNQPQHF | TGCGCCAGCAGCCCTTATATGACCGGGACACCCAGCAATCAGCCCCAGCATTTT
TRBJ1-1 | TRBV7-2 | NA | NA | CASRAQGTEAFF | TGTGCCAGCAGGGCACAGGGTACTGAAGCTTTCTTT
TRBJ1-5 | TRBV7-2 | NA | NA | CASSLSNQPQHF | TGTGCCAGCAGCTTAAGCAATCAGCCCCAGCATTTT